This T cell receptor beta chain emerged from a study of cytomegalovirus exposure and HLA in healthy donors. Whole-study findings and limits: Later analysis suggested most CMV-associated TCR beta chains were HLA-restricted. In a later analysis, a missense DCLRE1C variant was linked to TCR beta V- and J-gene trimming. A later analysis showed that HLA-associated TCR beta chains had undergone more clonal expansion than equally common others. Presence/absence analyses assumed roughly uniform sequencing depth across donors.

The PCR contained 60 Vbeta and 13 Jbeta primers. The table came from immunoSEQ multiplex PCR; TCRdb's copy has only in-frame clones and leaves some out. Of around 120,000 clones in the sample, 80% were seen once. Germline loops: CDR1 SNHLY, CDR2 FYNNEI. The CDR3 totals 15 residues. Unmatched junction bases numbered 8, after V lost 8 bases and J lost 4 bases. About this clone itself: Its antigen is currently unknown.

Sequenced sample: PBMCs. The TCR comes from a female donor in good health and CMV-seropositive. J is TRBJ2-2 and V is TRBV2, with 9 bases identical to TRBD1. The CDR3 loop reads CASLKGTGRTGELFF. The DNA of the CDR3 is TGTGCCAGCTTAAAAGGGACAGGGCGCACCGGGGAGCTGTTTTTT.